This paragraph reports one TCR beta chain. What it recognizes is unknown. The entirety of the isolated RNA underwent reverse transcription, so expressed TCRB transcripts were sequenced. Clones were read by immunoSEQ multiplex PCR, and TCRdb kept only the in-frame ones, dropping some. The sample holds roughly 250,000 clones, about 71% seen once. Heparinised blood was drawn once per donor, averaging roughly 0.11 L. The sample originates from a study of beta chain features in type 1 diabetes. Points from the study as a whole: All four CD4+ subsets of Type 1 diabetes patients contained TCRB CDR3s that were moderately but significantly shorter.

V lost 3 bases and J lost 1, with 12 bases in between. The germline CDR1 and CDR2 sequences are SGHTA and FQGNSA. The CDR3 extends over 15 amino acids. The sample was naive CD4+ T cells from blood. The chain is built from TRBV7-2 and TRBJ1-1; D perhaps matches TRBD1 (5 bases). The receptor comes from a man between 25 and 39 years old in good health. The CDR3: CASSFSGDRNTEAFF. The CDR3 nucleotides read TGTGCCAGCAGCTTCAGCGGAGACAGGAACACTGAAGCTTTCTTT.